This T cell receptor beta chain was identified in a study of blood T cell repertoires in COVID-19. Germline CDR1 and CDR2: SGDLS and YYNGEE. The V end was cut by 1 base, the J end by 7 bases, with 12 bases between. The CDR3 contains 14 residues. Libraries were prepared by immunoSEQ multiplex PCR; TCRdb keeps only in-frame clonotypes and omits some of them. The sample holds 85,000 to 120,000 clones; about 84% are singletons and the top ten take 14% to 15%. The receptor was isolated from a woman aged 55-70 years with acute or convalescent COVID-19. The V call is TRBV9, the J call TRBJ1-5; no clear D. Source material: peripheral blood. This chain's CDR3 is CASSVSTEEQPQHF. The CDR3 bases are TGTGCCAGCAGCGTATCTACAGAAGAACAGCCCCAGCATTTT.